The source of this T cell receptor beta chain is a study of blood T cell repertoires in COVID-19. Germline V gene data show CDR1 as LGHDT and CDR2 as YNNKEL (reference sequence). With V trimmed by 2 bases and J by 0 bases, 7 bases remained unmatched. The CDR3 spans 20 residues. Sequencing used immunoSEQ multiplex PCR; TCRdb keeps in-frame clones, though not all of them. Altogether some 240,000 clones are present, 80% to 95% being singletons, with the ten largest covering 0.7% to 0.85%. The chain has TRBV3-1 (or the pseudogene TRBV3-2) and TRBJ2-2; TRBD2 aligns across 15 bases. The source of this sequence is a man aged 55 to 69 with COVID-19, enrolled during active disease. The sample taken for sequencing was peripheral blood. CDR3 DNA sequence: TGTGCCAGCAGCCAATATACCGGGACTAGCGGGGGGTCGAACACCGGGGAGCTGTTTTTT. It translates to CASSQYTGTSGGSNTGELFF.